The 9 T cell receptor beta chains below all came from one sample that was sequenced in a study of identical twins. TCRdb re-called the 5' RACE reads through MiXCR, storing one row per CDR3 protein. Of 200,000 to 300,000 distinct CDR3 sequences listed, roughly 7% are singletons. The same sample was also used in a study of yellow fever vaccine responses in identical twins.

The material sequenced was memory (CD45RO+) T cells sorted from blood. These receptors were obtained from a woman in her late teens or twenties in good health.

Ten or more counts support this clonotype. The chain has TRBV3-1 and TRBJ1-6, with 8 bases aligning to TRBD1. The CDR3 is 16 residues long. V was clipped by 1 base and J by 7 bases; unmatched bases: 6. Germline values: CDR1 LGHDT, CDR2 YNNKEL (reference sequence). The CDR3 spells CASSQGDRPANSPLHF. CDR3 nucleotides: TGTGCCAGCAGCCAAGGGGACAGGCCGGCAAATTCACCCCTCCACTTT.

This clonotype was observed a few times. This chain connects TRBV10-3 to TRBJ1-1; D not certain. The CDR3 sequence is 14 residues long. Trimming stripped 1 base from V and 2 bases from J, with 8 bases between. Germline V CDR1 and CDR2: ENHRY, SYGVKD. This CDR3 reads CAISELGPNTEAFF. CDR3 DNA: TGTGCCATCAGTGAGTTAGGACCCAACACTGAAGCTTTCTTT.

In its sample, this clonotype was seen a few times. The chain is built from TRBV11-3 and TRBJ2-3; TRBD2 might be the D (5 bases). The CDR3 has 14 amino acids. V was pared by 5 bases and J by 3 bases, with 12 bases between. Germline V CDR1 and CDR2: SGHNT, YENEEA. The CDR3 nucleotides are TGTGCCAGCAGCCTTGGGGAGACTACAGATACGCAGTATTTT. Protein: CASSLGETTDTQYF. The full variable domain, completed using reference TRBV11-3 and TRBJ2-3, is EAGVVQSPRYKIIEKKQPVAFWCNPISGHNTLYWYLQNLGQGPELLIRYENEEAVDDSQLPKDRFSAERLKGVDSTLKIQPAELGDSAVYLCASSLGETTDTQYFGPGTRLTVL.

This clonotype was observed many times. V usage is TRBV6-5 and J usage is TRBJ2-3; no reliable D call. V lost 4 bases and J 3 bases, leaving 8 bases between the germline ends. Germline CDR1 is MNHEY and CDR2 is SVGAGI. This CDR3 has 13 residues. Here the CDR3 reads CASSSGGTDTQYF. DNA of the CDR3: TGTGCCAGCAGTTCAGGTGGTACAGATACGCAGTATTTT.

This clonotype was counted many times. The gene calls are TRBV5-1 and TRBJ1-1; no reliable D call. The CDR3 runs to 12 residues. Between the trimmed V and J ends, which lost 0 bases and 7 bases, there was a span of 7 bases. CDR1 and CDR2 from the germline V gene are SGHRS and YFSETQ. DNA of the CDR3: TGCGCCAGCAGCTTGGAGGCTGGTGAAGCTTTCTTT. It codes for CASSLEAGEAFF.

The chain combines TRBV27 with TRBJ2-7, with 8 bases matching TRBD1. This CDR3 comprises 13 residues. In germline, CDR1 is MNHEY, CDR2 SMNVEV (reference sequence). J lost 6 bases, V lost 7 bases, and 8 bases had no gene match. In DNA form, the CDR3 reads TGTGCCAGCACCCCAGGACAGGGACGCGAGCAGTACTTC. Translation gives CASTPGQGREQYF.

This clonotype was observed a handful of times. The V and J genes are TRBV6-1 and TRBJ1-4, with D maybe TRBD1 (5 bases). Trimming took 6 bases from V and 4 from J, leaving 12 bases between them. In germline, CDR1 is MNHNS, CDR2 SASEGT. CDR3 length: 14 amino acids. The CDR3 coding sequence is TGTGCCAGCAGCAACCGGGACCTTAATGAAAAACTGTTTTTT. This gives the protein CASSNRDLNEKLFF.

The chain combines TRBV2 with TRBJ2-7; 10 bases match TRBD1. The V and J ends lost 6 bases and 0 bases, in that order; junction bases with no gene match: 8. The CDR3 totals 16 residues. Germline lookup yields CDR1 SNHLY and CDR2 FYNNEI. CDR3: CASRVADRGISYEQYF. CDR3 sequence (DNA): TGTGCCAGCAGGGTAGCGGACAGGGGGATCTCCTACGAGCAGTACTTC.

This clonotype was found many times. The genes are TRBV11-2 and TRBJ2-1; D is unresolved. V shed 5 bases and J shed 8 bases, with 7 bases lying between them. CDR3 size: 11 residues. From germline, CDR1 is SGHAT and CDR2 FQNNGV. In nucleotides, the CDR3 is TGTGCCAGCAGCCCATTAGATGAGCAGTTCTTC. Protein: CASSPLDEQFF.